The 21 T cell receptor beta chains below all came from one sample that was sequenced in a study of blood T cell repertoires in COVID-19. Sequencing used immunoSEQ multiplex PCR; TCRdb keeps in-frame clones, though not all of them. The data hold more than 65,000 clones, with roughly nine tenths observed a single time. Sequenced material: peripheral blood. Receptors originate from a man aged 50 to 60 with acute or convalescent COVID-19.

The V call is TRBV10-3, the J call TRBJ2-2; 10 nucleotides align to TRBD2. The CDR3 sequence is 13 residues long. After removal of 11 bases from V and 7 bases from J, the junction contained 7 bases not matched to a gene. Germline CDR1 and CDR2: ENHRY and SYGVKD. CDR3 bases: TGTGCCGTTAGCGGGGGGTCAGGCGGGGAGCTGTTTTTT. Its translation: CAVSGGSGGELFF.

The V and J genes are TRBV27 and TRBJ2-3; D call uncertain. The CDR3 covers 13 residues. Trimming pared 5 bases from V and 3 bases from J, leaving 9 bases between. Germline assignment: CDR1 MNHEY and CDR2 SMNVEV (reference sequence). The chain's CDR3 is CASSPPNTDTQYF. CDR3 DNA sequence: TGTGCCAGCAGTCCCCCAAATACAGATACGCAGTATTTT.

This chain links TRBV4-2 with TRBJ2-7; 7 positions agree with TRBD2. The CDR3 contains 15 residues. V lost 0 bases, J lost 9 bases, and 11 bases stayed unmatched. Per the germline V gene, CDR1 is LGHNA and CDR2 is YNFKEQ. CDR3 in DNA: TGTGCCAGCAGCCAAGATACCGGGGGGAAACCGCGGCAGTACTTC. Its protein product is CASSQDTGGKPRQYF.

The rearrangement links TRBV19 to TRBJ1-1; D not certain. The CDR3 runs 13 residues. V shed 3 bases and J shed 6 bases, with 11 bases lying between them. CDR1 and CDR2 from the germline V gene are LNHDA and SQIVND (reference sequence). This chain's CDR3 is CASSMVAGAEAFF. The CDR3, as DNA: TGTGCCAGTAGTATGGTGGCGGGTGCTGAAGCTTTCTTT.

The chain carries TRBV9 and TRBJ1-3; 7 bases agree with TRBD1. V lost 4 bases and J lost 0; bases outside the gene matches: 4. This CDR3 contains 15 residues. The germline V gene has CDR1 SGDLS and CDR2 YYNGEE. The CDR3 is CASSSRDSSGNTIYF. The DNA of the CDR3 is TGTGCCAGCAGCTCCCGGGACAGCTCTGGAAACACCATATATTTT.

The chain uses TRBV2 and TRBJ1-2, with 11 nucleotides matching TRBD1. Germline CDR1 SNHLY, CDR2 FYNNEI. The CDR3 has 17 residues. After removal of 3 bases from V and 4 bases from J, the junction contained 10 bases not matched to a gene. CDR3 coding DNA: TGTGCCAGCAGTGACCCCGGACAGGGGGCGCGTGTCTATGGCTACACCTTC. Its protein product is CASSDPGQGARVYGYTF. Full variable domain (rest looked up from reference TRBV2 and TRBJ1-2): EPEVTQTPSHQVTQMGQEVILRCVPISNHLYFYWYRQILGQKVEFLVSFYNNEISEKSEIFDDQFSVERPDGSNFTLKIRSTKLEDSAMYFCASSDPGQGARVYGYTFGSGTRLTVV.

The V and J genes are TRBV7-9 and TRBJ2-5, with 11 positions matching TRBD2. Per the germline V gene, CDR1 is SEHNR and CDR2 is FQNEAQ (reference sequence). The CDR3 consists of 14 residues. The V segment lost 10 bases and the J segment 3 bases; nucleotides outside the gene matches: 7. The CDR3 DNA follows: TGTGCCACCCTAGCGGGGGGAGAAAAAGAGACCCAGTACTTC. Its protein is CATLAGGEKETQYF.

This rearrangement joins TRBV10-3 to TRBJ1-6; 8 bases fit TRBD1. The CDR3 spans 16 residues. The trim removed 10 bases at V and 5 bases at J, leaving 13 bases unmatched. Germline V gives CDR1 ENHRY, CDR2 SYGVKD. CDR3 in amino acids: CATKKLPGQDNSPLHF. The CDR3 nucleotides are TGTGCCACGAAAAAATTGCCGGGACAGGATAATTCACCCCTCCACTTT.

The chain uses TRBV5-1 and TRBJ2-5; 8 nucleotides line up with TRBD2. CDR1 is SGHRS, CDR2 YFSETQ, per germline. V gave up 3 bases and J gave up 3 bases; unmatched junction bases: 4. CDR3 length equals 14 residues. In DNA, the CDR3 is TGCGCCAGCAGCTCAGGCGGGGGGAAAGAGACCCAGTACTTC. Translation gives CASSSGGGKETQYF.

CDR3 sequence: CAWRSTREQFF. The CDR3 coding sequence is TGTGCCTGGAGGTCGACAAGGGAGCAGTTCTTC. The chain employs TRBV30 and TRBJ2-1; D gene unclear. The germline V gene encodes CDR1 GTSNPN and CDR2 SVGIG (reference sequence). CDR3 length equals 11 residues. Trimming stripped 3 bases from V and 10 bases from J, with 10 bases between.

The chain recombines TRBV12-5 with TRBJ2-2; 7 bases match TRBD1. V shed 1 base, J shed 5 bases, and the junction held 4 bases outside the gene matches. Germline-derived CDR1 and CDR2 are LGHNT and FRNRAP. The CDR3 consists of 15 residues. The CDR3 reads CASGLGTGGTGELFF. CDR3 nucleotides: TGTGCTAGTGGTTTGGGGACAGGAGGAACCGGGGAGCTGTTTTTT.

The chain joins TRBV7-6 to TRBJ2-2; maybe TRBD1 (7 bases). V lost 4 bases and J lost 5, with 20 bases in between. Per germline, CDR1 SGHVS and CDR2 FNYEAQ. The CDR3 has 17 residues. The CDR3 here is CASSSGVRGGETGELFF. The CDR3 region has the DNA TGTGCCAGCAGCTCGGGGGTACGAGGGGGCGAGACCGGGGAGCTGTTTTTT.

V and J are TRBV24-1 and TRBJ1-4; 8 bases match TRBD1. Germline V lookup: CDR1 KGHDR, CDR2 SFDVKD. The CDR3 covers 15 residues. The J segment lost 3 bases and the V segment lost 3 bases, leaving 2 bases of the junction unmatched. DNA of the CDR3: TGTGCCACCAGTGATACAGGGGGAGCTAATGAAAAACTGTTTTTT. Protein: CATSDTGGANEKLFF.

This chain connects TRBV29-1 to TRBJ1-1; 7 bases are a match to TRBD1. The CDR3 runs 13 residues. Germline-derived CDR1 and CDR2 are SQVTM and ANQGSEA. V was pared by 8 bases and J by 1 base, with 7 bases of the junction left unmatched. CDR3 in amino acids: CSFDRAGNTEAFF. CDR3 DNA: TGCAGCTTCGACAGGGCGGGGAACACTGAAGCTTTCTTT.

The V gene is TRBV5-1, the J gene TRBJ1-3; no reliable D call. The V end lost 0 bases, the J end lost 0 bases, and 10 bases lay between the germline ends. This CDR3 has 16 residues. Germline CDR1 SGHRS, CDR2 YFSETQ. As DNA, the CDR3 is TGCGCCAGCAGCTTGGAGGTTCAGGACTCTGGAAACACCATATATTTT. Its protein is CASSLEVQDSGNTIYF.

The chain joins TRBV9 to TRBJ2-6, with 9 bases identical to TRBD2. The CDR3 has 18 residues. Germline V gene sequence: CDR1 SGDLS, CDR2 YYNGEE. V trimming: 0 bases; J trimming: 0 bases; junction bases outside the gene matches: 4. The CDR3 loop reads CASSVVGGGASGANVLTF. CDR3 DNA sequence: TGTGCCAGCAGCGTAGTTGGCGGGGGGGCCTCTGGGGCCAACGTCCTGACTTTC.

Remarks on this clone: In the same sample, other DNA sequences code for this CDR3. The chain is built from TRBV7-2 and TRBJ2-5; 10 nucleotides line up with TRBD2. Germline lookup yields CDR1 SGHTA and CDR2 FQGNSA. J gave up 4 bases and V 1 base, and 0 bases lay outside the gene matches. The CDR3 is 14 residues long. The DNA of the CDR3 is TGTGCCAGCAGCTTAGGGACTAGCGGAGAGACCCAGTACTTC. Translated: CASSLGTSGETQYF.

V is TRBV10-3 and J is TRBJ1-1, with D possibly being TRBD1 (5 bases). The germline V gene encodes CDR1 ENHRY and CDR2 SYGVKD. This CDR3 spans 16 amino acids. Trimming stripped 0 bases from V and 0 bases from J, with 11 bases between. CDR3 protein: CAISESPAGMNTEAFF. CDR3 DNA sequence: TGTGCCATCAGTGAGTCCCCGGCAGGGATGAACACTGAAGCTTTCTTT.

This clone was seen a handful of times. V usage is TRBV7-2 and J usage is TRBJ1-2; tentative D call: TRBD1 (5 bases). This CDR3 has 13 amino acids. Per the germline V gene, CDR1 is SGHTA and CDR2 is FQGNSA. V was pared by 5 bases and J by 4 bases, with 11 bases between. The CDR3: CASSEQGFYGYTF. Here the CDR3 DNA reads TGTGCCAGCAGCGAGCAGGGATTCTATGGCTACACCTTC.

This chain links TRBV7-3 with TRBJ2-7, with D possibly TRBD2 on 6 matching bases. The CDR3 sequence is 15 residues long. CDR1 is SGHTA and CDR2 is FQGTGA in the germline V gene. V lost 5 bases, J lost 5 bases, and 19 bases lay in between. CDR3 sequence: CASSLPSLASNEQYF. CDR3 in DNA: TGTGCCAGCAGCCTCCCCAGCCTAGCGAGCAACGAGCAGTACTTC.

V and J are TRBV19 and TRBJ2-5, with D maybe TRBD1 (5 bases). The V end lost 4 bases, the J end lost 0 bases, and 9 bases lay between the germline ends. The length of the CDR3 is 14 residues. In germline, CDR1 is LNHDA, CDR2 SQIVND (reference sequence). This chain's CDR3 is CASSRSGNQETQYF. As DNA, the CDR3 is TGTGCCAGTAGTAGGTCAGGGAACCAAGAGACCCAGTACTTC.